Reported below is one TCR beta chain. This CDR3 contains 18 residues. The junction had 7 bases not matched to a gene; V was cut back by 0 bases and J by 2 bases. The V gene's germline CDR1 is SGHRS and CDR2 YFSETQ. The data are from a study of blood T cell repertoires in COVID-19. Across the study: Samples of COVID-19 (acute and convalescent) were obtained from the United States, Italy and Spain.

The authors' processing: Quantification of nucleated cells was approximated via reference gene primer amplification. Sequencing used immunoSEQ multiplex PCR; TCRdb keeps in-frame clones, though not all of them. For V, J and clone size, that table is used; D and trimming come from the DNA. Of about 300,000 clones listed, about 90% are singletons. V and J are TRBV5-1 and TRBJ2-6, with 8 bases aligning to TRBD1. The sequenced material came from peripheral blood. This receptor was obtained from a woman in her twenties or thirties with COVID-19, enrolled during active disease. CDR3 region: CASSLVRQGAPGANVLTF. The CDR3 DNA reads as TGCGCCAGCAGCTTGGTTCGGCAGGGGGCGCCTGGGGCCAACGTCCTGACTTTC.